This entry is about one TCR beta chain. Its antigen is still unknown. These data belong to a study of cytomegalovirus exposure and HLA in healthy donors. Study information: Out of about 190 million T cells, an earlier analysis found fewer than 140 million unique TCR beta sequences in total. Overall study findings and caveats: According to reports, the classifier identified cytomegalovirus status with high specificity and sensitivity.

Donors likely had unrecorded immune exposures despite being nominally healthy when sampled. The germline CDR1 and CDR2 sequences are SGHTA and FQGNSA. Trimming took off 5 bases at V and 0 bases at J, with 4 bases between the two ends. This CDR3 region has 13 residues. The PCR ran on 60 Vbeta and 13 Jbeta primers. Source study methods: About 11 million shared chains were among the approximately 82 million unique TCR beta chains that a later analysis counted. Only in-frame clones appear in the TCRdb table, and some are missing; sequencing was by immunoSEQ multiplex PCR. V, J and clone size are those of that table, while D and trimming were read from the DNA. The sample consists of roughly 130,000 clones, 66% of them appearing once.

The TCR originated in a woman aged 60-75 years in good health and CMV-seronegative. This chain joins TRBV7-2 and TRBJ2-2; no clear D. Sample: PBMCs. CDR3 in amino acids: CASSPANTGELFF. In DNA, the CDR3 is TGTGCCAGCAGCCCCGCGAACACCGGGGAGCTGTTTTTT.